This T cell receptor beta chain comes out of a study of metastatic and nonmetastatic thyroid tumors (dated by TCRdb to about 2020). Concerning the study at large: Repertoires from peripheral blood and from tumor or nodule tissue samples of malignant and benign thyroid patients were compared.

What the study reported, not specific to this receptor: TCR beta diversity was reported as significantly higher in malignant tumors than in benign nodules, in both blood and tumor samples.

Reading from cysteine to phenylalanine, the CDR3 counts 15 amino acids. Only the CDR3 region is kept as DNA, spanning 45 bases read in frame from base 1. After removal of 0 bases from V and 6 bases from J, the junction retains 3 bases not matched to a gene. The germline V gene encodes CDR1 SGDLS and CDR2 YYNGEE. The library was produced with PCR. The sample was run on an Illumina HiSeq 4000. The TCR beta-chain CDR3 region of each patient was profiled by high-throughput sequencing. The original pipeline was this. CDR3 differences across clinicopathological groups were used to build a classifier for discriminating distant-metastatic papillary thyroid cancer patients. Repertoire diversity was assessed with the Shannon index, and tumor-blood repertoire similarity with the Morisita-Horn index. TCRdb cleaned the public reads at Q25 with fastp, built clones with MiXCR and kept in-frame beta chains. Here the V and J calls rest on TCRdb's processing, not on the authors' analysis. For this sample the table gives 20,000 or so clones, of which approximately 40% were detected only once. The top ten hold about 24% of the sample.

Before undergoing thyroid surgery, none of the patients had been given any kind of treatment. The study retrospectively analysed patient clinical samples collected from 2012 to 2018 using T-cell receptor beta sequencing. This clone appeared many times. Its antigen target is currently unknown. Per-nucleotide qualities are absent, and no much larger clonotype sits a single base away. Sequenced sample: blood. The chain is made from TRBV9 and TRBJ2-1; the junction holds 10 bases that match TRBD2. The TCR was taken from a male donor with papillary thyroid cancer or a benign thyroid nodule (not recorded which). Some clones in this sample may be carry-over from other donors' samples. The CDR3 is CASSVEPSGSNEQFF. The nucleotide sequence reads TGTGCCAGCAGCGTAGAGCCTAGCGGGAGCAATGAGCAGTTCTTC.